The 24 T cell receptor beta chains presented below share a single source sample, sequenced in a study of shared clonotypes between healthy human individuals. Produced via immunoSEQ multiplex PCR; TCRdb's table is partial and in-frame only. The sample holds fewer than 400,000 clones, 74% seen once. The sample was memory CD4+ T cells sorted from blood. Sample subset: CD45RA-negative fraction. These receptors were taken from a man aged 25 to 40 in good health.

In its sample, this clone was seen a few times. V is TRBV18 and J is TRBJ2-3; 13 nucleotides line up with TRBD2. The CDR3 has 18 amino acids. CDR1 and CDR2 (germline): KGHSH, LQKENI. V shed 3 bases, J shed 0 bases, and the junction held 6 bases outside the gene matches. Written as DNA, the CDR3 is TGTGCCAGCTCACCGAGACTAGCGGGAGGCCCTAGCACAGATACGCAGTATTTT. Protein: CASSPRLAGGPSTDTQYF.

This chain links TRBV2 with TRBJ2-3, with unresolved D. Per germline, CDR1 SNHLY and CDR2 FYNNEI. V shed 7 bases and J shed 4 bases, with 12 bases lying between them. The length of the CDR3 is 13 residues. The chain's CDR3 is CASIQGFPDTQYF. CDR3 nucleotide sequence: TGTGCCAGCATACAAGGATTCCCAGATACGCAGTATTTT.

This clone was seen a few times. Other DNA variants within this sample encode the same CDR3. This sequence joins TRBV5-1 and TRBJ2-3; D not certain. The CDR3 totals 14 residues. CDR1 and CDR2 (germline): SGHRS, YFSETQ. V gave up 0 bases and J gave up 2 bases, with 7 bases separating them. DNA for the CDR3: TGCGCCAGCAGCTTGGACAGTGACACAGATACGCAGTATTTT. It encodes CASSLDSDTDTQYF.

The chain recombines TRBV6-1 with TRBJ2-2; unclear D gene. Trimming removed 8 bases at V and 1 base at J, with 11 bases between. Germline V CDR1 and CDR2: MNHNS, SASEGT. There are 14 residues in the CDR3. The DNA for the CDR3 is TGTGCCAGCTGTCCGAGTGAGAACACCGGGGAGCTGTTTTTT. Its protein is CASCPSENTGELFF.

The chain links TRBV7-9 to TRBJ2-7, with D possibly TRBD1 on 6 matching bases. The V gene lost 5 bases and the J gene lost 4 bases, with 15 bases spanning the gap. The CDR3 is 14 amino acids. Germline CDR1 reads SEHNR; CDR2 reads FQNEAQ (reference sequence). Here the CDR3 DNA reads TGTGCCAGCAGCCCGGGACACCGAGGTTACGAGCAGTACTTC. This encodes CASSPGHRGYEQYF.

V and J are TRBV2 and TRBJ1-5; 8 nucleotides match TRBD1. V trimming: 3 bases; J trimming: 4 bases; junction bases outside the gene matches: 5. The CDR3 is made up of 15 amino acids. Germline V gives CDR1 SNHLY, CDR2 FYNNEI. For the CDR3, the DNA is TGTGCCAGCAGTGAGAGGACAGGGAAAAATCAGCCCCAGCATTTT. It yields the protein CASSERTGKNQPQHF.

V and J are TRBV19 and TRBJ2-5; perhaps TRBD1 as D (6 bases). Germline CDR1 reads LNHDA; CDR2 reads SQIVND (reference sequence). The V end lost 10 bases, the J end lost 3 bases, and 15 bases lay between the germline ends. The CDR3 runs to 13 residues. CDR3 loop: CATSPRDKETQYF. CDR3 nucleotide sequence: TGTGCCACCTCCCCCCGGGACAAAGAGACCCAGTACTTC.

The rearrangement links TRBV19 to TRBJ2-5, with TRBD2 identical over 7 bases. Trimming removed 6 bases from V and 0 bases from J; junction bases left unmatched: 10. The germline V gene encodes CDR1 LNHDA and CDR2 SQIVND (reference sequence). The CDR3 totals 16 residues. CDR3 sequence: CASRLMAGEDQETQYF. DNA of the CDR3: TGTGCCAGTAGGTTAATGGCGGGAGAAGACCAAGAGACCCAGTACTTC.

The V gene is TRBV19, the J gene TRBJ1-2, with no clear D. Germline loops: CDR1 LNHDA, CDR2 SQIVND (reference sequence). This CDR3 spans 11 amino acids. V lost 5 bases and J lost 4, with 5 bases in between. CDR3: CASSRTYGYTF. DNA of the CDR3: TGTGCCAGTAGTCGGACCTATGGCTACACCTTC.

V is TRBV10-2 and J is TRBJ1-4, with 10 bases aligning to TRBD1. The ends lost 6 bases at V and 4 bases at J; junction bases unmatched: 8. Germline CDR1 and CDR2: WSHSY and SAAADI. This CDR3 has 16 residues. The CDR3 region is CASRETGGASNEKLFF. Here the CDR3 DNA reads TGCGCCAGCAGGGAGACAGGGGGCGCGAGTAATGAAAAACTGTTTTTT.

The V call is TRBV7-9, the J call TRBJ1-1; a possible D gene is TRBD1 (5 bases). The CDR3 runs to 14 residues. Germline lookup yields CDR1 SEHNR and CDR2 FQNEAQ (reference sequence). Trimming took 0 bases from V and 5 from J, leaving 10 bases between them. The CDR3 is CASSLASRGTEAFF. The DNA of the CDR3 is TGTGCCAGCAGCTTAGCTTCGAGGGGTACTGAAGCTTTCTTT. The full variable domain, in which reference TRBV7-9 and TRBJ1-1 provide the parts outside the CDR3, is DTGVSQNPRHKITKRGQNVTFRCDPISEHNRLYWYRQTLGQGPEFLTYFQNEAQLEKSRLLSDRFSAERPKGSFSTLEIQRTEQGDSAMYLCASSLASRGTEAFFGQGTRLTVV.

This clone came up a few times. CDR3 protein: CASSQAMELAGDEQFF. The DNA of the CDR3 is TGCGCCAGCAGCCAAGCGATGGAACTAGCGGGAGATGAGCAGTTCTTC. The V call is TRBV4-1, the J call TRBJ2-1, with TRBD2 matching 11 bases. CDR1 is MGHRA and CDR2 is YSYEKL in the germline V gene. The CDR3 has 16 amino acids. V shed 1 base and J 8 bases; nucleotides not matched to a gene: 7.

About this clone itself: This sequence may be a read error, since a much larger clone differs from it by one base. The chain carries TRBV5-6 and TRBJ1-2; D is perhaps TRBD1 (6 bases). This CDR3 comprises 14 residues. Germline lookup yields CDR1 SGHDT and CDR2 YYEEEE. The germline V and J ends were trimmed by 0 bases and 2 bases, with 8 bases remaining between them. The CDR3 loop reads CASSLGQVNYGYTF. The DNA of the CDR3 is TGTGCCAGCAGCTTGGGACAGGTGAACTATGGCTACACCTTC.

The chain uses TRBV5-1 and TRBJ2-5; TRBD2 matches at 12 bases. CDR1 and CDR2 from the germline V gene are SGHRS and YFSETQ. Germline trimming cut 4 bases from V and 1 base from J; bases unmatched to any gene: 5. This CDR3 has 16 amino acids. The chain's CDR3 is CASSPLTSGGQETQYF. The CDR3 nucleotides read TGCGCCAGCAGCCCCTTGACTAGCGGGGGCCAAGAGACCCAGTACTTC. Complete variable domain (other parts from reference TRBV5-1 and TRBJ2-5): KAGVTQTPRYLIKTRGQQVTLSCSPISGHRSVSWYQQTPGQGLQFLFEYFSETQRNKGNFPGRFSGRQFSNSRSEMNVSTLELGDSALYLCASSPLTSGGQETQYFGPGTRLLVL.

The genes are TRBV14 and TRBJ2-1, with a tentative D call TRBD1 (5 bases). The CDR3 has 13 residues. Trimming cost V 5 bases and J 8 bases, with 13 bases left between them. Germline CDR1 and CDR2: SGHDN and FVKESK. The CDR3 DNA follows: TGTGCCAGCAGCTCAGGCAGGGTCGATGAGCAGTTCTTC. Its protein product is CASSSGRVDEQFF.

The V call is TRBV11-2, the J call TRBJ1-6; 9 bases are shared with TRBD1. Trimming cost V 4 bases and J 10 bases; bases outside gene matches: 11. Germline V lookup: CDR1 SGHAT, CDR2 FQNNGV. This CDR3 is built from 16 residues. The CDR3 region has the DNA TGTGCCAGCAGCTCCAGGACAGGGGAAAGTGAGTCACCCCTCCACTTT. Amino acid sequence: CASSSRTGESESPLHF. Variable domain in full (rest from reference TRBV11-2 and TRBJ1-6): EAGVAQSPRYKIIEKRQSVAFWCNPISGHATLYWYQQILGQGPKLLIQFQNNGVVDDSQLPKDRFSAERLKGVDSTLKIQPAKLEDSAVYLCASSSRTGESESPLHFGNGTRLTVT.

This sequence joins TRBV20-1 and TRBJ2-1, with D unresolved. The CDR3 consists of 11 residues. Germline CDR1 is DFQATT and CDR2 is SNEGSKA (reference sequence). This CDR3 is CMAVSYNEQFF. The CDR3 DNA reads as TGCATGGCAGTTTCCTACAATGAGCAGTTCTTC.

The gene calls are TRBV15 and TRBJ1-5; 10 bases are shared with TRBD1. From germline, CDR1 is LNHNV and CDR2 YYDKDF (reference sequence). Trimming at V came to 4 bases and at J to 6 bases, leaving 15 bases not matched to a gene. This CDR3 has 18 amino acids. CDR3 residues: CATSTNTRQGATRQPQHF. The CDR3 DNA reads as TGTGCCACCAGCACAAACACAAGACAGGGGGCTACTCGTCAGCCCCAGCATTTT.

The DNA of the CDR3 is TGCGCCAGCAGCTTGTTCTGGGGAGAGACCCAGTACTTC. It translates to CASSLFWGETQYF. The chain uses TRBV5-1 and TRBJ2-5; D remains unclear. Looked up from germline, CDR1 is SGHRS and CDR2 is YFSETQ. CDR3 length: 13 residues. Trimming removed 1 base from V and 4 bases from J, with 8 bases in between.

V gene TRBV7-3 combines with J gene TRBJ2-2; weak D call: TRBD1 (5 bases). V was pared by 5 bases and J by 5 bases, with 21 bases between. This CDR3 comprises 17 residues. Per germline, CDR1 SGHTA and CDR2 FQGTGA. CDR3 protein: CASSPGQGRAATGELFF. The CDR3 region has the DNA TGTGCCAGCAGCCCCGGTCAGGGAAGAGCCGCGACCGGGGAGCTGTTTTTT.

This clone turned up a few times. The chain combines TRBV4-1 with TRBJ2-3, with unresolved D. V lost 0 bases, J lost 2 bases, and 15 bases lay in between. The germline V gene has CDR1 MGHRA and CDR2 YSYEKL. The CDR3 consists of 17 residues. As DNA, the CDR3 is TGCGCCAGCAGCCAAGAAGAAGACTCTTCCTACACAGATACGCAGTATTTT. Translation gives CASSQEEDSSYTDTQYF.

The chain combines TRBV7-2 with TRBJ2-5; 11 bases fit TRBD2. The CDR3 consists of 17 residues. Trimming took 5 bases from V and 4 from J; bases not matched to a gene: 12. Germline V gene data show CDR1 as SGHTA and CDR2 as FQGNSA. The CDR3 region has the DNA TGTGCCAGCAGCCTCACTGCGGTAGCGGGAGGGGCAGAGACCCAGTACTTC. Translating it yields CASSLTAVAGGAETQYF.

The chain is built from TRBV28 and TRBJ2-4, with TRBD1 identical over 8 bases. Germline CDR1 MDHEN, CDR2 SYDVKM. CDR3 size: 17 residues. The ends lost 6 bases at V and 1 base at J; junction bases unmatched: 11. The CDR3 DNA is TGTGCCAGCAGAGGACAGGGCCCGATCTTCGCCAAAAACATTCAGTACTTC. Its protein product is CASRGQGPIFAKNIQYF.

The chain employs TRBV7-9 and TRBJ2-7, with 7 bases fitting TRBD2. The germline V gene has CDR1 SEHNR and CDR2 FQNEAQ (reference sequence). This CDR3 comprises 17 residues. V lost 4 bases to trimming and J lost 3 bases; unmatched junction nucleotides: 15. CDR3 sequence (DNA): TGTGCCAGCAGCTCGACACCCCGGGGAGCGGGGATCTACGAGCAGTACTTC. It encodes CASSSTPRGAGIYEQYF.